This TCR beta chain appears in the sequencing data of a study of blood T cell repertoires in COVID-19. Background on the study: Spain, Italy and the United States supplied samples that represented acute and convalescent COVID-19. Sources were T cells, B-cell-depleted T cells, or PBMCs; the material itself was cDNA or gDNA.

Method: immunoSEQ multiplex PCR; TCRdb's copy keeps in-frame clones and lacks some. The table records 100,000 to 150,000 clones, approximately 84% of them present only once. CDR1 is SGHTA and CDR2 is FQGNSA in the germline V gene. The CDR3 contains 15 residues. With 5 bases clipped from V and 2 bases from J, the junction kept 5 bases outside the gene matches. The V gene is TRBV7-2, the J gene TRBJ1-3, with 8 positions matching TRBD1. The origin of this receptor is a woman aged 80 or older with acute or convalescent COVID-19. The sample was peripheral blood. CDR3 coding DNA: TGTGCCAGCAGCGCAGCGACAGGGGCTGGAAACACCATATATTTT. It is translated as CASSAATGAGNTIYF.